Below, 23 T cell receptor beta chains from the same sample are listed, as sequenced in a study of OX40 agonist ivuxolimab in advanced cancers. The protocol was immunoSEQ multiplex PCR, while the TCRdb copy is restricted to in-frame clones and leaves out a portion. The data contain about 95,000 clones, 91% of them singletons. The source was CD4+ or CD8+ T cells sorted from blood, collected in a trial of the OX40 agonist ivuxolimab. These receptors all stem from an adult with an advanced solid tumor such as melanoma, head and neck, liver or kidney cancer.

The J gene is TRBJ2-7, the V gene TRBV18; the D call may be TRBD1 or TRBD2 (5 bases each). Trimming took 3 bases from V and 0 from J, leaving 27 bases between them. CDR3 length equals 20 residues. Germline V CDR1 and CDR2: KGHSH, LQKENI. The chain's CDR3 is CASSPLHASWDQRSSYEQYF. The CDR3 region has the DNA TGTGCCAGCTCACCCCTACACGCTAGTTGGGACCAGCGGAGCTCCTACGAGCAGTACTTC.

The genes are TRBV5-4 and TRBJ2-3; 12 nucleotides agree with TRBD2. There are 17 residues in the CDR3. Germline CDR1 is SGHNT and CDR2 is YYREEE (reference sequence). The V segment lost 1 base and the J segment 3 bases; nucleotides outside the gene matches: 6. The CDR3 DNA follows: TGTGCCAGCAGCTTGCGACTAGCGGGAGTCGGTACAGATACGCAGTATTTT. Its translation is CASSLRLAGVGTDTQYF.

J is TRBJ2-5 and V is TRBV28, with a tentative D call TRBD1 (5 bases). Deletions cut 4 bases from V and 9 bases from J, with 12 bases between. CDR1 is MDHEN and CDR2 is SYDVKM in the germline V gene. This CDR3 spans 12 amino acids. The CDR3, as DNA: TGTGCCAGCAGTTCGACAGCCTCGGCCCAGTACTTC. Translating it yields CASSSTASAQYF.

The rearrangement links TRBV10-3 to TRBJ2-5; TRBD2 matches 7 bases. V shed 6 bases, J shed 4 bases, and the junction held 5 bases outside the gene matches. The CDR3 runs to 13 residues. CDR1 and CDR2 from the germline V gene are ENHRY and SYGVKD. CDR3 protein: CAISRLARETQYF. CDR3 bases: TGTGCCATCAGCCGACTAGCTAGAGAGACCCAGTACTTC.

The CDR3 region has the DNA TGTGCCAGCAGCTTAACCTCACTACAGGGGATCGAGCAGTTCTTC. Translation: CASSLTSLQGIEQFF. The J gene is TRBJ2-1, the V gene TRBV7-3; 7 positions agree with TRBD1. The CDR3 has 15 amino acids. The V segment lost 0 bases and the J segment 10 bases; nucleotides outside the gene matches: 9. Germline V CDR1 and CDR2: SGHTA, FQGTGA.

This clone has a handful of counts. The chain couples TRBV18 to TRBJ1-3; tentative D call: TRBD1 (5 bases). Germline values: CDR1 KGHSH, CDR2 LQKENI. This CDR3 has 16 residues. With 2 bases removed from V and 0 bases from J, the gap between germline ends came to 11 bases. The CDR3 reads CASSPEGQFSGNTIYF. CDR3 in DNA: TGTGCCAGCTCACCAGAGGGGCAGTTCTCTGGAAACACCATATATTTT. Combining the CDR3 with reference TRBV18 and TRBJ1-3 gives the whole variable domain NAGVMQNPRHLVRRRGQEARLRCSPMKGHSHVYWYRQLPEEGLKFMVYLQKENIIDESGMPKERFSAEFPKEGPSILRIQQVVRGDSAAYFCASSPEGQFSGNTIYFGEGSWLTVV.

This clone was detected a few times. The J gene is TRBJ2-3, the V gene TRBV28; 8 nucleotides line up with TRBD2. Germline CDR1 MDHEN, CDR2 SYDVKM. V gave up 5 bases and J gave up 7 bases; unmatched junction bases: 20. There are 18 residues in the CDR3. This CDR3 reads CASSPRLASLRREHTQYF. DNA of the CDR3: TGTGCCAGCAGTCCCAGACTAGCGAGCCTTCGAAGGGAACATACGCAGTATTTT.

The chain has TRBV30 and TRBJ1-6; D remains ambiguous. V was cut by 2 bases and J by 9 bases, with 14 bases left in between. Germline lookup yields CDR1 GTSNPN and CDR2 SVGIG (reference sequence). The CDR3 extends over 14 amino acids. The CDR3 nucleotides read TGTGCCTGGAGTCACGGCGGCGGGATTTCACCCCTCCACTTT. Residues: CAWSHGGGISPLHF.

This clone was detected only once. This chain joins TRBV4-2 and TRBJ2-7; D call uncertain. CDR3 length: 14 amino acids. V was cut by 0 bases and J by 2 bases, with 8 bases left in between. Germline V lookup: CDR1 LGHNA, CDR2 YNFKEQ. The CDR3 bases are TGTGCCAGCAGCCAAGATCTTGGAGCCTACGAGCAGTACTTC. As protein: CASSQDLGAYEQYF.

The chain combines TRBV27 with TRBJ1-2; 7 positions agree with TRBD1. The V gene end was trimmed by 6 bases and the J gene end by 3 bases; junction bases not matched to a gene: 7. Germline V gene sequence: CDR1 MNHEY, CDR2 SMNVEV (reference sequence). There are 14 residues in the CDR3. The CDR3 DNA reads TGTGCCAGCAGACCAGGGGGATCCTACTATGGCTACACCTTC. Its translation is CASRPGGSYYGYTF.

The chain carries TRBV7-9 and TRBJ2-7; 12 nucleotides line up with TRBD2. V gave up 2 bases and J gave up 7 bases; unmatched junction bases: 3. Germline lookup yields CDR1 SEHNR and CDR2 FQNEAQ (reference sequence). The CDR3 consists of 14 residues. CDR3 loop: CASSLLLAGGEQYF. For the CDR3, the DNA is TGTGCCAGCAGCTTACTCCTAGCGGGAGGGGAGCAGTACTTC. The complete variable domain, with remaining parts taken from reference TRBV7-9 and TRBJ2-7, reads DTGVSQNPRHKITKRGQNVTFRCDPISEHNRLYWYRQTLGQGPEFLTYFQNEAQLEKSRLLSDRFSAERPKGSFSTLEIQRTEQGDSAMYLCASSLLLAGGEQYFGPGTRLTVT.

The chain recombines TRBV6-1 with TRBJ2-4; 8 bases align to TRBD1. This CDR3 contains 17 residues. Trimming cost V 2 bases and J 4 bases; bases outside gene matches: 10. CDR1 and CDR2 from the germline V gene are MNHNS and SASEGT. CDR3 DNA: TGTGCCAGCAGTGAAAGGGCCGGACAGGGTTCAAAAAACATTCAGTACTTC. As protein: CASSERAGQGSKNIQYF.

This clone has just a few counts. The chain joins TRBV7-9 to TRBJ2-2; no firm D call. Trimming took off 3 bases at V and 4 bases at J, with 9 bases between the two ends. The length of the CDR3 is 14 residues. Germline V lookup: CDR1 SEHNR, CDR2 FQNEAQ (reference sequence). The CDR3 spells CASSFSTLTGELFF. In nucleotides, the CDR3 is TGTGCCAGCAGCTTCTCTACACTCACCGGGGAGCTGTTTTTT.

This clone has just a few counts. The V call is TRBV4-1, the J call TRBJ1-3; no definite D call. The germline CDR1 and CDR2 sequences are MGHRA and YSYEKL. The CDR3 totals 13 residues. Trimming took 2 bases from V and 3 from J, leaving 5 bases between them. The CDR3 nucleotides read TGCGCCAGCAGCCAACTGGATGGAAACACCATATATTTT. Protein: CASSQLDGNTIYF.

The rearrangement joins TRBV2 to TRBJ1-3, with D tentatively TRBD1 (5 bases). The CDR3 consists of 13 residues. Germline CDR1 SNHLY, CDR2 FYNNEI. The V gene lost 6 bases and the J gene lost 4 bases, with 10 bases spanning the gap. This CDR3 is CASRAGTGNTIYF. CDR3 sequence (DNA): TGTGCCAGCAGGGCGGGGACCGGAAACACCATATATTTT.

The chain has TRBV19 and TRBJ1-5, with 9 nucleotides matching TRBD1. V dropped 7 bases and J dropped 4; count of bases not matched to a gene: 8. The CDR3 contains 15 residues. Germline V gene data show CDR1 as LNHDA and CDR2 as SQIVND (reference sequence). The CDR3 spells CASTQTGGWNQPQHF. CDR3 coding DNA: TGTGCCAGTACCCAAACAGGGGGCTGGAATCAGCCCCAGCATTTT.

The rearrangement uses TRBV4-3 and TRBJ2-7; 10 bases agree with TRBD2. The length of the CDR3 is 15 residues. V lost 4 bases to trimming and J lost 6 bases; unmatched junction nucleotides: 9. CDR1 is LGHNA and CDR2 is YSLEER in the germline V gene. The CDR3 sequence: CASSLTVLAGREQYF. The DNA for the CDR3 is TGCGCCAGCAGCCTAACGGTACTAGCGGGACGCGAGCAGTACTTC.

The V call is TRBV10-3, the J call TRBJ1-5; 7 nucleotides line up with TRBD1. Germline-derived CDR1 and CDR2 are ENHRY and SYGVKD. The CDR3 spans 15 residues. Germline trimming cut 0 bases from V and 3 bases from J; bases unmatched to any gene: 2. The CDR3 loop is CAISESGGFNQPQHF. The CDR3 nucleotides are TGTGCCATCAGTGAGTCAGGGGGCTTCAATCAGCCCCAGCATTTT.

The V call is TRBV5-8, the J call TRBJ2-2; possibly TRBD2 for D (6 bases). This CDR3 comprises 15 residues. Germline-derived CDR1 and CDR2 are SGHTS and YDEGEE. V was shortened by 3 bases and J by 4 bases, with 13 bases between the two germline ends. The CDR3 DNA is TGTGCCAGCAGCTGGGAGGTATTTGGCACCGGGGAGCTGTTTTTT. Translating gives CASSWEVFGTGELFF.

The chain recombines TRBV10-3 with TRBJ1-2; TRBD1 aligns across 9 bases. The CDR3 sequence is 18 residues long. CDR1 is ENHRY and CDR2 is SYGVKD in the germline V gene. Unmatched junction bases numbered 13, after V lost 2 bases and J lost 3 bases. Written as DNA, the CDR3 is TGTGCCATCAGTGAGGAGCTACCCGGGACAGGGTGGGACTATGGCTACACCTTC. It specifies CAISEELPGTGWDYGYTF.

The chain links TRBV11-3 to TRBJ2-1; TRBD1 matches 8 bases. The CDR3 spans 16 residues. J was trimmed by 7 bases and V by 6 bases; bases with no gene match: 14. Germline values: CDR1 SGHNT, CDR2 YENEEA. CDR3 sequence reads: CASRPPVGQGVNEQFF. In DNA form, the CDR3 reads TGTGCCAGCAGACCTCCCGTAGGACAGGGTGTAAATGAGCAGTTCTTC.

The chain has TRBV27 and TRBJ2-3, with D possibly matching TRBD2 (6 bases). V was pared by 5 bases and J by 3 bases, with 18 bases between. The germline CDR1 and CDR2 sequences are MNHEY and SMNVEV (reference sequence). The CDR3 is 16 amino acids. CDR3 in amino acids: CASSTHSAGKTDTQYF. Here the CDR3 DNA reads TGTGCCAGCAGTACACACAGCGCGGGGAAAACAGATACGCAGTATTTT.

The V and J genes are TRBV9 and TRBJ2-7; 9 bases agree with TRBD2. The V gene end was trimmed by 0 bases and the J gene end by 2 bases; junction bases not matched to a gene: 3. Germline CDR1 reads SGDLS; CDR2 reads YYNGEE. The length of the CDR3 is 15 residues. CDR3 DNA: TGTGCCAGCAGCGTAGGGACTAGCGAGACCTACGAGCAGTACTTC. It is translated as CASSVGTSETYEQYF.